Reported below is one T cell receptor beta chain. Its specificity is unknown. The record originates from a study of shared clonotypes between healthy human individuals. General study results and limits: Generation probabilities were higher for clonotypes shared across all four sorted-subset donors than for unshared ones.

Germline assignment: CDR1 LNHDA and CDR2 SQIVND (reference sequence). V lost 3 bases, J lost 4 bases, and 5 bases stayed unmatched. This CDR3 region has 15 residues. Deep was the level used in running the assay. The protocol was immunoSEQ multiplex PCR, while the TCRdb copy is restricted to in-frame clones and leaves out a portion. The table has roughly 2.5 million clones, around nine tenths seen once; the top ten hold roughly 0.15%. This clonotype was obtained from a man younger than 35 in good health. Sequenced material: naive CD4+ T cells sorted from blood. Subset given: CD45RA+ positively selected. The chain employs TRBV19 and TRBJ2-2; TRBD1 matches 7 bases. CDR3 loop: CASSILDRTTGELFF. In nucleotides, the CDR3 is TGTGCCAGTAGTATTTTGGACAGGACCACCGGGGAGCTGTTTTTT.